This TCR beta chain appears in the sequencing data of a study of sequential checkpoint blockade in melanoma. The treatment was: randomized to nivolumab then ipilimumab (arm A) or the reverse (arm B). V was cut by 0 bases and J by 5 bases, with 12 bases left in between. The CDR3 totals 15 residues. Germline V gene lookup returns CDR1 SGDLS and CDR2 YYNGEE. The protocol was immunoSEQ multiplex PCR, while the TCRdb copy is restricted to in-frame clones and leaves out a portion. The sample records 15,000 to 20,000 clones, roughly 71% being singletons. The specimen comprised CD8+ T cells sorted from blood (inferred from file names), sampled from a patient given nivolumab and ipilimumab in sequence. The rearrangement joins TRBV9 to TRBJ2-1; D is perhaps TRBD1 (5 bases). The sequence came from a human donor with melanoma. The CDR3 DNA sequence: TGTGCCAGCAGCGTAGAAGGGGCACGGGACAATGAGCAGTTCTTC. Translation gives CASSVEGARDNEQFF.